The clone carrying this TCR beta chain was seen more than once but under ten times. These data belong to a study of blood T cell repertoires in COVID-19. Across the whole study: There were acute and convalescent COVID-19 samples, and they came from the United States, Italy and Spain. PBMCs, B-cell-depleted T cells, or T cells provided the cDNA or gDNA that made up the material.

Methods used by the authors: Counts of nucleated cells, estimated from reference gene primer amplification, were obtained. Method: immunoSEQ multiplex PCR; TCRdb's copy keeps in-frame clones and lacks some. V and J calls and clone size are as listed in that table; D and trimming were resolved from the DNA. The sample shows roughly 75,000 clones, roughly 86% of them seen only once. From germline, CDR1 is SGHTA and CDR2 FQGNSA. V lost 1 base, J lost 0 bases, and 5 bases stayed unmatched. The CDR3 contains 17 residues. The clonotype originates from a woman between 65 and 79 years old with acute or convalescent COVID-19. This rearrangement joins TRBV7-2 to TRBJ2-3; TRBD2 matches 9 bases. The sequenced sample consisted of peripheral blood. The CDR3 sequence is CASSLENSGGSTDTQYF. CDR3 DNA sequence: TGTGCCAGCAGCTTAGAAAATAGCGGGGGAAGCACAGATACGCAGTATTTT.